This is a list of T cell receptor beta chains from one sample in a study of blood T cells in healthy people across ages. Using its own MiXCR run on the 5' RACE reads, TCRdb lists one record per CDR3 protein. The table has 1.5 million to 2 million distinct CDR3 sequences, roughly 30% seen once. The sequenced sample was blood. The receptors were gathered from a woman in her twenties or thirties in good health. CDR3s leave out the opening cysteine and the closing phenylalanine or tryptophan. D genes are given only for firm matches.

J,V,D,CDR3
TRBJ1-5,TRBV20-1,TRBD1,SALDREAQPQH
TRBJ1-5,TRBV7-2,-,ASSYQEGPQH
TRBJ1-5,TRBV11-2,TRBD1,ASNLGDRPNQPQH
TRBJ2-3,TRBV12-3/TRBV12-4,-,ASSFTGEADAQY
TRBJ2-3,TRBV5-8,-,ASSLVHHGTDTQY
TRBJ2-2,TRBV6-5,-,ASRTGTPGGGELF
TRBJ1-2,TRBV5-1,-,ASSLGTPTNYGYT
TRBJ2-7,TRBV12-3/TRBV12-4,-,ASTTDWSYEQY
TRBJ2-5,TRBV20-1,-,SAPPGTRGETQY
TRBJ2-7,TRBV20-1,TRBD2,SAPMGGSYEQY
TRBJ2-3,TRBV28,-,ASSRRTAVTDTQY